Listed below are T cell receptor beta chains from one sample, sequenced in a study of early T cells in non-severe SARS-CoV-2 infection. TCRdb independently ran MiXCR on the 5' RACE reads; one entry per CDR3 protein. The table shows 50,000 to 70,000 distinct CDR3 sequences, with 9.5% to 15% occurring only once. The specimen was whole blood. Receptor source: an adult who was a healthcare worker with PCR-confirmed SARS-CoV-2 infection or an uninfected control (not recorded which). The conserved cysteine and the conserved F or W are not part of the CDR3 here.

V gene: TRBV7-9
CDR3 length: 13
J gene: TRBJ1-2
CDR3 protein: ASSSKGGQGDGYT

V gene: TRBV2
CDR3 length: 9
J gene: TRBJ2-1
CDR3 protein: ASSLMGEQF

V gene: TRBV2
CDR3 length: 15
J gene: TRBJ2-3
CDR3 protein: ASRLSRAGGSTDTQY

V gene: TRBV11-1
CDR3 length: 12
J gene: TRBJ2-2
CDR3 protein: ASSPTRGTGELF

V gene: TRBV12-3/TRBV12-4
CDR3 length: 12
J gene: TRBJ2-2
CDR3 protein: ASTPQVTTGELF

V gene: TRBV20-1
CDR3 length: 13
J gene: TRBJ2-3
CDR3 protein: SAHAGGRVPDTQY

V gene: TRBV5-4
CDR3 length: 14
J gene: TRBJ1-3
CDR3 protein: ASSFDVFSSGNTIY

V gene: TRBV6-6
CDR3 length: 16
J gene: TRBJ2-6
CDR3 protein: ASSYNSVSLPGANVLT

V gene: TRBV29-1
CDR3 length: 11
J gene: TRBJ2-7
CDR3 protein: SVGTSGGYEQY

V gene: TRBV6-6
CDR3 length: 13
J gene: TRBJ2-7
CDR3 protein: ASSQPDRGGDEQY

V gene: TRBV19
CDR3 length: 13
J gene: TRBJ2-5
CDR3 protein: ASTQSGFRGETQY

V gene: TRBV9
CDR3 length: 10
J gene: TRBJ1-2
CDR3 protein: ASRAGAYGYT

V gene: TRBV30
CDR3 length: 16
J gene: TRBJ2-7
CDR3 protein: AWSARKTGDTPSNEQY

V gene: TRBV5-1
CDR3 length: 17
J gene: TRBJ2-1
CDR3 protein: ASSFQGVVAGLVYNEQF

V gene: TRBV6-1
CDR3 length: 12
J gene: TRBJ1-2
CDR3 protein: ASSEGTGGSGYT

V gene: TRBV29-1
CDR3 length: 13
J gene: TRBJ2-7
CDR3 protein: SVEDWRQGAYEQY

V gene: TRBV18
CDR3 length: 12
J gene: TRBJ1-5
CDR3 protein: ASSQSPFNQPQH

V gene: TRBV5-1
CDR3 length: 13
J gene: TRBJ1-5
CDR3 protein: ASSSGTDSNQPQH

V gene: TRBV2
CDR3 length: 12
J gene: TRBJ2-4
CDR3 protein: ASRLSRDSSPQY

V gene: TRBV27
CDR3 length: 11
J gene: TRBJ1-4
CDR3 protein: ASSPRFREKLF

V gene: TRBV7-9
CDR3 length: 12
J gene: TRBJ1-5
CDR3 protein: ASSSDYSNQPQH

V gene: TRBV3-1
CDR3 length: 10
J gene: TRBJ1-1
CDR3 protein: ASSQGTTEAF

V gene: TRBV6-1
CDR3 length: 15
J gene: TRBJ1-2
CDR3 protein: ASIHGGTAISNYGYT

V gene: TRBV10-2
CDR3 length: 14
J gene: TRBJ1-1
CDR3 protein: ASSEATGVVITEAF